The 21 T cell receptor beta chains below come from one sample, sequenced in a study of molecular identifiers for immune sequencing clone quantification. MiXCR, run by TCRdb on the PCR reads, gives a single entry per CDR3 protein. The table has 97,000 or so distinct CDR3 sequences, 20% to 25% seen once. Sequencing input: naive CD8+ T cells from blood, with Jurkat cell RNA spiked in. Regarding subset: FACS-sorted CD8+CD4-CCR7+CD45RA+ naive T cells. These receptor sequences come from a human donor in good health. Some libraries in this study had Jurkat cell RNA spiked in.

This clonotype occurred many times. The V call is TRBV9, the J call TRBJ2-7; 7 bases are a match to TRBD2. V lost 4 bases and J lost 4; bases outside the gene matches: 14. Germline V gene lookup returns CDR1 SGDLS and CDR2 YYNGEE. CDR3 length: 16 residues. The CDR3 coding sequence is TGTGCCAGCAGCTCCCGATGGCGGGGGATGGAGTACGAGCAGTACTTC. Protein: CASSSRWRGMEYEQYF.

There are many counts of this clonotype. The chain couples TRBV9 to TRBJ2-3, with D maybe TRBD2 (7 bases). Deletions cut 4 bases from V and 2 bases from J, with 20 bases between. The germline V gene has CDR1 SGDLS and CDR2 YYNGEE. This CDR3 region has 17 residues. Here the CDR3 reads CASSPWGGQTNTDTQYF. CDR3 bases: TGTGCCAGCAGCCCCTGGGGGGGGCAGACTAACACAGATACGCAGTATTTT. The full variable domain, rest sourced from reference TRBV9 and TRBJ2-3, is DSGVTQTPKHLITATGQRVTLRCSPRSGDLSVYWYQQSLDQGLQFLIQYYNGEERAKGNILERFSAQQFPDLHSELNLSSLELGDSALYFCASSPWGGQTNTDTQYFGPGTRLTVL.

Concerning this clonotype: One junction end does not reproduce the germline sequence, and a read error may be involved. The chain uses TRBV11-2 and TRBJ2-1; weak D call: TRBD1 (5 bases). Germline V gene data show CDR1 as SGHAT and CDR2 as FQNNGV. CDR3 length equals 15 residues. This CDR3 reads CASSLAAGIYNEQIF. The CDR3 DNA reads as TGTGCCAGCAGCTTAGCGGCAGGGATCTACAATGAGCAGATCTTC.

The rearrangement joins TRBV30 to TRBJ2-2; D unclear. Trimming took 1 base from V and 4 from J, leaving 7 bases between them. From germline, CDR1 is GTSNPN and CDR2 SVGIG (reference sequence). This CDR3 contains 13 residues. In nucleotides, the CDR3 is TGTGCCTGGAGTGAGCTGGCCACCGGGGAGCTGTTTTTT. Translation: CAWSELATGELFF.

This clonotype was seen many times. V is TRBV7-2 and J is TRBJ2-1; D is perhaps TRBD2 (7 bases). Germline V gene sequence: CDR1 SGHTA, CDR2 FQGNSA. The CDR3 has 15 residues. V lost 5 bases and J lost 6, with 17 bases in between. This chain's CDR3 is CASSRIAGAGNEQFF. CDR3 DNA sequence: TGTGCCAGCAGCCGCATTGCGGGGGCCGGCAATGAGCAGTTCTTC.

This clonotype was seen a handful of times. This chain joins TRBV27 and TRBJ1-1; unclear D gene. Germline CDR1 MNHEY, CDR2 SMNVEV (reference sequence). V lost 2 bases and J lost 1, with 8 bases in between. This CDR3 comprises 14 residues. CDR3 loop: CASSLTVGNTEAFF. CDR3 in DNA: TGTGCCAGCAGTTTAACGGTTGGGAACACTGAAGCTTTCTTT.

This clonotype has a handful of counts. This chain connects TRBV19 to TRBJ2-1; D is unresolved. CDR1 and CDR2 (germline): LNHDA, SQIVND (reference sequence). Trimming shortened V by 0 bases and J by 4 bases, and 10 bases separated the two germline ends. This CDR3 spans 15 amino acids. The CDR3: CASSIDLSAYNEQFF. The CDR3 nucleotides read TGTGCCAGTAGTATAGATCTATCGGCTTACAATGAGCAGTTCTTC.

This clonotype was seen repeatedly, ten times or more. The chain joins TRBV5-4 to TRBJ2-7, with D tentatively TRBD1 (6 bases). This CDR3 region has 13 residues. V lost 7 bases and J 5 bases, leaving 16 bases between the germline ends. CDR1 and CDR2 from the germline V gene are SGHNT and YYREEE (reference sequence). CDR3 sequence (DNA): TGTGCCAGCTCAGAAACAGGGACCCACGAGCAGTACTTC. Its protein product is CASSETGTHEQYF.

This clonotype was detected a few times. This chain joins TRBV4-2 and TRBJ2-2; D perhaps matches TRBD2 (5 bases). Per the germline V gene, CDR1 is LGHNA and CDR2 is YNFKEQ. V lost 2 bases to trimming and J lost 4 bases, with 20 bases between them. The CDR3 sequence is 18 residues long. CDR3 loop: CASSQPNYGESRTGELFF. For the CDR3, the DNA is TGTGCCAGCAGCCAACCAAATTACGGGGAGTCACGCACCGGGGAGCTGTTTTTT.

About this clonotype: A single base separates this from a much larger clone, so it may be a read error. J is TRBJ2-2 and V is TRBV6-2 or TRBV6-3, with D perhaps matching TRBD2 (5 bases). The germline V gene has CDR1 MNHEY and CDR2 SVGEGT. The CDR3 has 14 residues. The CDR3 DNA reads as TGTGCCAGCAGTTATGCGTTAAACACCGGGAAGCTGTTTTTT. Translation: CASSYALNTGKLFF.

In its sample, this clonotype was seen a few times. This chain links TRBV28 with TRBJ2-7; no clear D. The CDR3 has 11 amino acids. Per the germline V gene, CDR1 is MDHEN and CDR2 is SYDVKM. V shed 2 bases and J shed 6 bases, with 5 bases lying between them. The CDR3 DNA follows: TGTGCCAGCAGTTTACGCTTCGAGCAGTACTTC. The encoded protein is CASSLRFEQYF.

This clonotype showed up many times. This chain joins TRBV5-4 and TRBJ2-7, with 7 bases identical to TRBD2. Germline CDR1 and CDR2: SGHNT and YYREEE (reference sequence). The CDR3 spans 13 residues. Germline trimming cut 7 bases from V and 5 bases from J; bases unmatched to any gene: 9. In nucleotides, the CDR3 is TGTGCCAGCGGAGGGGAGGGGTTCCACGAGCAGTACTTC. The encoded protein is CASGGEGFHEQYF.

This clonotype was seen only a few times. The chain recombines TRBV5-5 with TRBJ2-1, with 8 bases that match TRBD2. This CDR3 region has 14 residues. Germline V gene lookup returns CDR1 SGHKS and CDR2 YYEKEE (reference sequence). V was clipped by 4 bases and J by 3 bases; unmatched bases: 3. In DNA form, the CDR3 reads TGTGCCAGCAGCAGCGGGACTAGCTACAATGAGCAGTTCTTC. Protein sequence: CASSSGTSYNEQFF.

The chain is built from TRBV14 and TRBJ2-7; 9 bases map to TRBD1. CDR1 SGHDN and CDR2 FVKESK come from the germline V gene. This CDR3 has 15 amino acids. J gave up 3 bases and V 3 bases, and 6 bases lay outside the gene matches. For the CDR3, the DNA is TGTGCCAGCAGCCAGGAGACAGGGGGATACTACGAGCAGTACTTC. Amino acids: CASSQETGGYYEQYF.

The chain has TRBV14 and TRBJ2-2, with TRBD2 matching 7 bases. Trimming at V came to 1 base and at J to 7 bases, leaving 6 bases not matched to a gene. The germline CDR1 and CDR2 sequences are SGHDN and FVKESK. This CDR3 is 15 amino acids long. The CDR3 nucleotides read TGTGCCAGCAGCCAAGCGGGAGGTCTTGTCGGGGAGCTGTTTTTT. This gives the protein CASSQAGGLVGELFF.

This clonotype has just a few counts. The rearrangement links TRBV6-5 to TRBJ2-7; 12 bases are shared with TRBD2. From germline, CDR1 is MNHEY and CDR2 SVGAGI. The CDR3 extends over 15 amino acids. V gave up 5 bases and J gave up 6 bases; unmatched junction bases: 8. The CDR3 spells CASSPSSGRAGEQYF. In DNA form, the CDR3 reads TGTGCCAGCAGTCCCTCTAGCGGGAGGGCGGGCGAGCAGTACTTC.

This clonotype was detected a few times. Since a much larger clone is just one base distant, this may be a read error. The gene calls are TRBV6-5 and TRBJ1-1, with 8 bases matching TRBD1. The length of the CDR3 is 14 residues. Germline V gene lookup returns CDR1 MNHEY and CDR2 SVGAGI. Here the CDR3 reads CASSPQGGGTEALF. Here the CDR3 DNA reads TGTGCCAGCAGTCCACAGGGGGGAGGGACTGAAGCTCTCTTT.

Note on this clonotype: Mismatch with germline at one junction end may stem from a read error. CDR3 nucleotides: TGCGCCGGCAGCTTGGCGACAGGTTCAATCTGGGAGCAGTACTTC. It specifies CAGSLATGSIWEQYF. The rearrangement joins TRBV5-1 to TRBJ2-7; possible D gene TRBD1, 6 bases. The CDR3 spans 15 residues. The germline V gene has CDR1 SGHRS and CDR2 YFSETQ.

Note on this clonotype: A much larger clone lies one base from this, so it may be a read error. V gene TRBV7-9 combines with J gene TRBJ2-7; the D gene is possibly TRBD1 (6 bases). Deletions cut 5 bases from V and 7 bases from J, with 21 bases between. The CDR3 is made up of 15 amino acids. Germline loops: CDR1 SEHNR, CDR2 FQNEAQ (reference sequence). In DNA, the CDR3 is TGTGCCAGCAGCCACCCGGGACAAGGGGCTTTGGAGCAGTACTTC. It specifies CASSHPGQGALEQYF.

This chain joins TRBV19 and TRBJ2-2; 9 nucleotides agree with TRBD2. The ends lost 4 bases at V and 13 bases at J; junction bases unmatched: 7. Germline CDR1 LNHDA, CDR2 SQIVND (reference sequence). The CDR3 runs to 13 residues. The CDR3 DNA is TGTGCCAGTAGTACCTCTAGCGGGATGGGGCTGTTTTTT. This codes for CASSTSSGMGLFF.

This clonotype was counted only a few times. This chain uses TRBV27 with TRBJ1-6; TRBD1 is a possible D gene (6 bases). Germline V gene lookup returns CDR1 MNHEY and CDR2 SMNVEV (reference sequence). There are 18 residues in the CDR3. Trimming removed 3 bases from V and 8 bases from J, with 23 bases in between. CDR3 nucleotide sequence: TGTGCCAGCAGTTTTGTTGACGTGGTAGGGCAGGGGTATTCACCCCTCCACTTT. Translation: CASSFVDVVGQGYSPLHF.